A selection of T cell receptor beta chains follows, all from one sample in a study of human T cells and chemical hapten exposure. TCRdb re-derived calls from the RACE reads in MiXCR, one entry per CDR3 protein. The sample shows more than 150,000 distinct CDR3 sequences, roughly 15% of them seen only once. The source was whole blood, collected in connection with sensitization to the hapten diphenylcyclopropenone (DPC). Receptors originate from a woman under 40 with alopecia areata. Some clones in this sample may be carry-over from other donors' samples. The CDR3 runs from the conserved cysteine through the conserved F or W. The D gene is left open where the match is weak. Part of the rows lack a size; the others show once, few, many or a class for expanded clones.

v_call	j_call	clone_size	d_call	cdr3_aa	cdr3_nt
TRBV23-1	TRBJ2-7	.	.	CASIPGGLYYEQYF	TGCGCCAGCATTCCAGGGGGACTATACTACGAGCAGTACTTC
TRBV4-3	TRBJ1-3	few	.	CASSQDLGLGNTIYF	TGCGCCAGCAGCCAAGATTTGGGTTTGGGAAACACCATATATTTT
TRBV20-1	TRBJ1-6	few	.	CSARDEGFSYNSPLHF	TGCAGTGCTAGAGACGAGGGATTCTCCTATAATTCACCCCTCCACTTT
TRBV13	TRBJ1-2	.	TRBD1	CASSIRQGTTYGYTF	TGTGCCAGCAGCATCCGACAGGGAACGACCTATGGCTACACCTTC
TRBV30	TRBJ2-1	few	.	CAWVGRSSYNEQFF	TGTGCCTGGGTCGGGCGGTCATCCTACAATGAGCAGTTCTTC
TRBV20-1	TRBJ2-3	.	TRBD1	CSDREGASSTDTQYF	TGCAGTGATAGAGAGGGGGCCTCTAGCACAGATACGCAGTATTTT
TRBV12-3/TRBV12-4	TRBJ1-1	few	TRBD1	CASSTTGGRAEAFF	TGTGCCAGCAGCACGACAGGGGGCAGGGCTGAAGCTTTCTTT
TRBV2	TRBJ2-3	.	.	CASSDGLRDGDTQYF	TGTGCCAGCAGTGACGGGCTGCGGGACGGAGATACGCAGTATTTT
TRBV9	TRBJ2-6	few	.	CASSEQFGAPLSGANVLTF	TGTGCCAGCAGCGAGCAGTTTGGGGCCCCCCTCTCTGGGGCCAACGTCCTGACTTTC
TRBV11-2	TRBJ2-3	.	TRBD2	CASSPSGGSDTQYF	TGTGCCAGCAGCCCAAGCGGGGGGTCAGATACGCAGTATTTT
TRBV21-1	TRBJ2-1	few	.	CASSKVVYNEQFF	TGTGCCAGCAGCAAAGTAGTTTACAATGAGCAGTTCTTC
TRBV7-6	TRBJ2-5	.	.	CASSLAGWVSDQETQYF	TGTGCCAGCAGCTTAGCAGGGTGGGTCTCAGACCAAGAGACCCAGTACTTC
TRBV12-3/TRBV12-4	TRBJ1-2	few	.	CASSLYRASNYGYTF	TGTGCCAGCAGTTTATATAGGGCGAGTAACTATGGCTACACCTTC
TRBV28	TRBJ2-5	many	.	CASSFPLSGGETQYF	TGTGCCAGCAGTTTCCCCCTTTCCGGGGGAGAGACCCAGTACTTC
TRBV4-3	TRBJ1-4	.	.	CASSRIFGKGFSNEKLFF	TGCGCCAGCAGCCGAATTTTCGGGAAGGGATTTAGTAATGAAAAACTGTTTTTT
TRBV30	TRBJ2-7	.	.	CAWSDQRISYEQYF	TGTGCCTGGAGTGACCAACGAATTTCCTACGAGCAGTACTTC
TRBV4-3	TRBJ1-6	few	TRBD1	CASSQDQGAFSPLHF	TGCGCCAGCAGCCAAGATCAGGGGGCTTTCTCACCCCTCCACTTT
TRBV20-1	TRBJ1-2	.	.	CSATTGLPRGNYGYTF	TGCAGTGCTACCACAGGGTTGCCCCGTGGGAACTATGGCTACACCTTC
TRBV6-5	TRBJ1-1	many	TRBD1	CASSNSGQPAGVTEAFF	TGTGCCAGCAGTAATTCGGGACAGCCAGCCGGGGTCACTGAAGCTTTCTTT
TRBV5-4	TRBJ2-1	few	TRBD2	CASRLAGGETEQFF	TGTGCCAGCAGACTAGCGGGGGGAGAGACGGAGCAGTTCTTC
TRBV6-6	TRBJ2-5	.	TRBD2	CASSYTGTSGETQYF	TGTGCCAGCAGTTACACAGGGACTAGCGGTGAGACCCAGTACTTC
TRBV7-2	TRBJ2-1	few	.	CASSLSAGPYNEQFF	TGTGCCAGCAGCTTGTCGGCAGGACCGTACAATGAGCAGTTCTTC
TRBV6-1	TRBJ1-2	.	TRBD1	CASERTGPNNYGYTF	TGTGCCAGCGAGAGGACAGGGCCAAATAACTATGGCTACACCTTC
TRBV20-1	TRBJ2-1	many	.	CSARAEAVTGDNEQFF	TGCAGTGCTAGAGCGGAGGCTGTGACGGGGGACAATGAGCAGTTCTTC
TRBV18	TRBJ1-6	few	.	CASSAINSPLHF	TGTGCCAGCTCTGCTATCAATTCACCCCTCCACTTT
TRBV6-2/TRBV6-3	TRBJ2-3	many	.	CASSQPISRDTQYF	TGTGCCAGCAGTCAACCGATATCTAGAGATACGCAGTATTTT
TRBV29-1	TRBJ1-2	few	TRBD1	CSVVDRGFGYTF	TGCAGCGTTGTGGACAGGGGGTTTGGCTACACCTTC
TRBV20-1	TRBJ2-2	few	TRBD2	CSAPAGGGANTGELFF	TGCAGTGCTCCGGCTGGCGGGGGGGCTAACACCGGGGAGCTGTTTTTT
TRBV7-6	TRBJ2-2	.	.	CASSQPPLAGELFF	TGTGCCAGCAGCCAGCCCCCTCTCGCCGGGGAGCTGTTTTTT
TRBV5-4	TRBJ2-1	.	.	CASRNAARGNEQFF	TGTGCCAGCAGAAATGCTGCGAGGGGCAATGAGCAGTTCTTC
TRBV7-2	TRBJ2-3	few	TRBD1	CASSPQTGADTQYF	TGTGCCAGCAGCCCCCAGACAGGGGCAGATACGCAGTATTTT
TRBV7-9	TRBJ1-1	few	.	CASSSSTDYTEAFF	TGTGCCAGCAGCTCCTCGACAGATTACACTGAAGCTTTCTTT
TRBV30	TRBJ2-2	.	TRBD1	CAWSRQGAGELFF	TGTGCCTGGAGCCGACAGGGGGCCGGGGAGCTGTTTTTT
TRBV29-1	TRBJ1-5	few	.	CSVLIRDSNQPQHF	TGCAGCGTTCTTATCAGGGATAGCAATCAGCCCCAGCATTTT
TRBV7-9	TRBJ1-6	few	.	CASSPSGSENSPLHF	TGTGCCAGCAGCCCCTCCGGCTCGGAAAATTCACCCCTCCACTTT
TRBV7-9	TRBJ2-1	.	TRBD1	CASSQTGYYNEQFF	TGTGCCAGCAGCCAGACAGGGTACTACAATGAGCAGTTCTTC
TRBV12-3/TRBV12-4	TRBJ2-5	few	.	CASSLLTEETQYF	TGTGCCAGCAGTTTGCTCACTGAAGAGACCCAGTACTTC
TRBV3-1	TRBJ1-1	few	.	CASSHGGDTEAFF	TGTGCCAGCAGCCACGGAGGGGACACTGAAGCTTTCTTT
TRBV12-3/TRBV12-4	TRBJ2-3	.	TRBD2	CASRTGLAGLDTQYF	TGTGCCAGCAGAACGGGACTAGCGGGGTTAGATACGCAGTATTTT
TRBV5-4	TRBJ1-1	.	.	CASSPRGLGGTEAFF	TGTGCCAGCAGCCCGAGGGGTCTAGGTGGCACTGAAGCTTTCTTT
TRBV29-1	TRBJ2-1	few	.	CSATPILIPQDEQFF	TGCAGCGCGACCCCCATACTAATACCCCAGGATGAGCAGTTCTTC
TRBV10-3	TRBJ2-6	.	.	CAISQESGANVLTF	TGTGCCATCAGTCAAGAGTCTGGGGCCAACGTCCTGACTTTC
TRBV18	TRBJ2-1	few	TRBD2	CASSPRLAGGPNEQFF	TGTGCCAGCTCACCCCGACTAGCGGGGGGGCCCAATGAGCAGTTCTTC
TRBV6-5	TRBJ2-7	.	.	CASSYRLDPRQEQYF	TGTGCCAGCAGTTATAGGCTAGACCCCCGTCAGGAGCAGTACTTC
TRBV5-1	TRBJ2-1	.	TRBD2	CASSLPSGNNEQFF	TGCGCCAGCAGCTTGCCCAGCGGGAACAATGAGCAGTTCTTC
TRBV5-1	TRBJ2-5	.	.	CASSFSEETQYF	TGCGCCAGCAGCTTTAGCGAGGAGACCCAGTACTTC
TRBV6-5	TRBJ2-1	many	TRBD2	CASSPGLAGAFSYNEQFF	TGTGCCAGCAGTCCGGGACTAGCGGGGGCCTTCTCCTACAATGAGCAGTTCTTC
TRBV18	TRBJ1-1	many	.	CASSPPMGRGMNTEAFF	TGTGCCAGCTCACCACCAATGGGGAGGGGGATGAACACTGAAGCTTTCTTT
TRBV24-1	TRBJ1-5	.	TRBD1	CATSDSWDRDGNQPQHF	TGTGCCACCAGTGATTCTTGGGACAGGGACGGCAATCAGCCCCAGCATTTT
TRBV7-9	TRBJ2-7	few	TRBD1	CASSTGGSYEQYF	TGTGCCAGCAGCACAGGGGGAAGCTACGAGCAGTACTTC
TRBV4-2	TRBJ2-7	few	.	CASSADRPFLEEQYF	TGTGCCAGCAGCGCAGACAGGCCCTTTTTGGAGGAGCAGTACTTC
TRBV27	TRBJ1-1	.	.	CASSLLGGGTEAFF	TGTGCCAGCAGTTTATTGGGGGGCGGCACTGAAGCTTTCTTT